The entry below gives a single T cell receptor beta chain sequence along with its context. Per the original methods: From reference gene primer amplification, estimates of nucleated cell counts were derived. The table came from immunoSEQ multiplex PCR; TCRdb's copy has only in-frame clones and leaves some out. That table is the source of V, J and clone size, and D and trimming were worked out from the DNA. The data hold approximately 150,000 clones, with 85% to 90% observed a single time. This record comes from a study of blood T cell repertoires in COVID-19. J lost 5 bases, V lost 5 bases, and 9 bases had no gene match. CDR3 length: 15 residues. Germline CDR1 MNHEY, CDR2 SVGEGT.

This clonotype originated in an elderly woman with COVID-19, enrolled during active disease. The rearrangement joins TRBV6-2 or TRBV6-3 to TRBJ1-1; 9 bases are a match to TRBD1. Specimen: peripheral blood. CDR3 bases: TGTGCCAGCAGTACTCTACAGGGGGCGGTGACTGAAGCTTTCTTT. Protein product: CASSTLQGAVTEAFF.